These T cell receptor beta chains were read from a single sample in a study of PD-1 blockade in classical Hodgkin lymphoma. The data were produced by immunoSEQ multiplex PCR, yet TCRdb's version contains in-frame clones alone and is incomplete. Of some 96,000 clones in the sample, 80% to 95% are singletons; the top ten hold 2.5% to 3%. Specimen: peripheral blood mononuclear cells (PBMCs), collected at baseline. The receptors here all came from a human donor with classical Hodgkin lymphoma. CDR3s include the opening cysteine and the closing phenylalanine or tryptophan. D genes are given only for firm matches. Rows give clone size only sometimes, using once, few, many, or a class for an expanded clone.

CDR3: CASSGAGNTYEQYF; DNA: TGTGCCAGCAGTGGGGCAGGGAATACCTACGAGCAGTACTTC; V: TRBV2; D: NA; J: TRBJ2-7; size: NA
CDR3: CASSSRTGWSTEAFF; DNA: TGTGCCAGCAGTTCCCGTACAGGGTGGAGCACTGAAGCTTTCTTT; V: TRBV28; D: NA; J: TRBJ1-1; size: NA
CDR3: CASRQAGTGGGKLFF; DNA: TGTGCCAGCAGACAAGCCGGGACAGGCGGAGGAAAACTGTTTTTT; V: TRBV6-1; D: TRBD1; J: TRBJ1-4; size: NA
CDR3: CASILFWDNGSNQPQHF; DNA: TGTGCCAGCATCTTGTTCTGGGATAACGGGAGCAATCAGCCCCAGCATTTT; V: TRBV28; D: NA; J: TRBJ1-5; size: NA
CDR3: CASSLEGQGGNEQFF; DNA: TGTGCCAGCAGCTTAGAGGGACAGGGTGGGAATGAGCAGTTCTTC; V: TRBV11-2; D: TRBD1; J: TRBJ2-1; size: once
CDR3: CASSRVGSTRKNEQFF; DNA: TGTGCCAGCAGCCGCGTGGGGTCCACGAGGAAAAATGAGCAGTTCTTC; V: TRBV14; D: NA; J: TRBJ2-1; size: NA
CDR3: CASSSTRSQETQYF; DNA: TGTGCCAGCAGCTCCACTAGGTCCCAAGAGACCCAGTACTTC; V: TRBV7-2; D: NA; J: TRBJ2-5; size: NA
CDR3: CASSLTGKVDTEAFF; DNA: TGCGCCAGCAGCCTGACAGGGAAGGTCGACACTGAAGCTTTCTTT; V: TRBV5-1; D: TRBD1; J: TRBJ1-1; size: NA
CDR3: CASSLQGAHPGELFF; DNA: TGTGCCAGCAGCTTACAGGGGGCGCACCCCGGGGAGCTGTTTTTT; V: TRBV7-8; D: TRBD1; J: TRBJ2-2; size: NA
CDR3: CASSLGGQGLYEQYF; DNA: TGTGCCAGCAGCCTCGGTGGACAGGGCCTCTACGAGCAGTACTTC; V: TRBV27; D: TRBD1; J: TRBJ2-7; size: NA
CDR3: CASRRGIQGYEQYF; DNA: TGTGCCAGCAGGCGGGGGATACAGGGCTACGAGCAGTACTTC; V: TRBV6-1; D: NA; J: TRBJ2-7; size: NA
CDR3: CASSRLENTGELFF; DNA: TGTGCCAGCAGTCGACTGGAGAACACCGGGGAGCTGTTTTTT; V: TRBV6-4; D: NA; J: TRBJ2-2; size: once
CDR3: CASSEGEGSYGYTF; DNA: TGTGCCAGCAGTGAAGGGGAAGGGTCCTATGGCTACACCTTC; V: TRBV6-1; D: NA; J: TRBJ1-2; size: NA
CDR3: CASSVGSATVYGYTF; DNA: TGTGCCAGCAGCGTAGGTAGCGCGACAGTCTATGGCTACACCTTC; V: TRBV9; D: NA; J: TRBJ1-2; size: NA
CDR3: CASSSGRAIGELFF; DNA: TGTGCCAGCTCAAGCGGGAGGGCCATCGGGGAGCTGTTTTTT; V: TRBV7-9; D: TRBD2; J: TRBJ2-2; size: NA
CDR3: CASSPTPGSYEQYF; DNA: TGTGCCAGCTCACCTACCCCAGGGTCCTACGAGCAGTACTTC; V: TRBV18; D: NA; J: TRBJ2-7; size: NA
CDR3: CASSLYTGELFF; DNA: TGTGCCAGTAGTCTGTACACCGGGGAGCTGTTTTTT; V: TRBV19; D: NA; J: TRBJ2-2; size: NA
CDR3: CASSHPTGTNEAFF; DNA: TGCGCCAGCAGCCACCCGACAGGGACTAATGAAGCTTTCTTT; V: TRBV4-1; D: TRBD1; J: TRBJ1-1; size: NA
CDR3: CASKAGGSYEQYF; DNA: TGTGCCAGCAAGGCGGGAGGGTCCTACGAGCAGTACTTC; V: TRBV6-5; D: TRBD2; J: TRBJ2-7; size: NA
CDR3: CASGDRYEQYF; DNA: TGCGCCAGCGGGGACCGCTACGAGCAGTACTTC; V: TRBV5-1; D: NA; J: TRBJ2-7; size: NA
CDR3: CASRRTGGNPPSGNTIYF; DNA: TGTGCCAGCAGACGGACAGGGGGAAATCCTCCCTCTGGAAACACCATATATTTT; V: TRBV2; D: TRBD1; J: TRBJ1-3; size: NA
CDR3: CASSLNVFGEPYEQYF; DNA: TGTGCCAGCAGCTTAAATGTTTTCGGGGAACCCTACGAGCAGTACTTC; V: TRBV7-6; D: NA; J: TRBJ2-7; size: NA
CDR3: CASIMRGRNYGYTF; DNA: TGTGCCAGCATCATGAGGGGGAGGAACTATGGCTACACCTTC; V: TRBV5-4; D: NA; J: TRBJ1-2; size: NA
CDR3: CAIGGVASYNEQFF; DNA: TGTGCCATCGGCGGCGTTGCGTCCTACAATGAGCAGTTCTTC; V: TRBV10-3; D: NA; J: TRBJ2-1; size: NA
CDR3: CASSLRVTAGVYEQYF; DNA: TGTGCCAGCAGTTTAAGAGTAACCGCGGGAGTCTACGAGCAGTACTTC; V: TRBV28; D: TRBD2; J: TRBJ2-7; size: NA
CDR3: CASSESEGTFGYTF; DNA: TGTGCCAGCAGTGAGTCCGAAGGGACCTTTGGCTACACCTTC; V: TRBV6-1; D: NA; J: TRBJ1-2; size: NA
CDR3: CASSEWTGGPYEQYF; DNA: TGTGCCAGCAGCGAATGGACAGGGGGCCCCTACGAGCAGTACTTC; V: TRBV13; D: TRBD1; J: TRBJ2-7; size: NA
CDR3: CASSESTRVGKVEQYF; DNA: TGCGCCAGCAGTGAGTCTACCAGGGTGGGGAAGGTTGAGCAGTACTTC; V: TRBV10-1; D: NA; J: TRBJ2-7; size: NA
CDR3: CAWEGDPGAGKLFF; DNA: TGTGCCTGGGAAGGTGATCCGGGGGCAGGAAAACTGTTTTTT; V: TRBV30; D: NA; J: TRBJ1-4; size: once
CDR3: CASGVLDSNYGYTF; DNA: TGTGCCAGCGGGGTACTGGACAGCAACTATGGCTACACCTTC; V: TRBV6-5; D: NA; J: TRBJ1-2; size: NA
CDR3: CASSLVRGDTDTQYF; DNA: TGTGCCAGCAGCTTAGTGCGCGGTGACACAGATACGCAGTATTTT; V: TRBV7-9; D: NA; J: TRBJ2-3; size: NA
CDR3: CASSLFNTQYF; DNA: TGTGCCAGCAGTTTATTCAATACGCAGTATTTT; V: TRBV28; D: NA; J: TRBJ2-3; size: NA
CDR3: CASRIGTKTYEQYF; DNA: TGTGCCAGCAGGATAGGCACGAAGACCTACGAGCAGTACTTC; V: TRBV6-1; D: NA; J: TRBJ2-7; size: NA
CDR3: CASSTRTPKEGAWPYGYTF; DNA: TGTGCCAGCAGCACCCGTACGCCAAAAGAGGGAGCGTGGCCCTATGGCTACACCTTC; V: TRBV9; D: NA; J: TRBJ1-2; size: once